A selection of T cell receptor beta chains follows, all from one sample in a study of T cells in Graves' hyperthyroidism and ophthalmopathy. TCRdb ran MiXCR on the multiplex PCR reads and lists one entry per CDR3 protein. This repertoire shows more than 650,000 distinct CDR3 sequences, 11% to 15% found once; its top ten account for about 9.4%. Source material: blood. The receptors originated from a young woman with Graves' hyperthyroidism. CDR3s include the opening cysteine and the closing phenylalanine or tryptophan. The D gene is left open where the match is weak. Expanded clones are given a class, and other clones once, few, many or no size at all.

CVSSPRDSTDTQYF TGTGTCAGCAGTCCACGGGACTCCACAGATACGCAGTATTTT TRBV27 NA NA TRBJ2-3
CASSGQIWSTGELFF TGTGCCAGCAGCGGACAAATATGGAGCACCGGGGAGCTGTTTTTT TRBV11-2 NA many TRBJ2-2
CASSPSGLAGGTYNEQFF TGTGCCAGCTCACCATCGGGACTAGCGGGAGGGACTTACAATGAGCAGTTCTTC TRBV18 TRBD2 NA TRBJ2-1
CSGRDGETQYF TGCAGTGGCAGGGACGGGGAGACCCAGTACTTC TRBV20-1 NA once TRBJ2-5
CASTPRGGMSAGELFF TGTGCCAGCACCCCCAGGGGGGGGATGAGTGCCGGGGAGCTGTTTTTT TRBV2 NA NA TRBJ2-2
CASSFISEPGGLAGAREQFF TGTGCCAGCAGTTTTATTTCTGAGCCGGGCGGACTAGCGGGAGCCCGTGAGCAGTTCTTC TRBV28 TRBD2 NA TRBJ2-1
CASSFTGQGWYEQYF TGTGCCAGCAGCTTTACAGGACAGGGGTGGTACGAGCAGTACTTC TRBV7-9 TRBD1 many TRBJ2-7
CASSFRVDEQYF TGTGCCAGCAGCTTCAGGGTCGACGAGCAGTACTTC TRBV7-9 NA many TRBJ2-7
CASRGAGSNQPQHF TGTGCCAGCCGAGGGGCAGGGAGCAATCAGCCCCAGCATTTT TRBV27 NA NA TRBJ1-5
CASSLRDRGREAFF TGTGCCAGCAGCTTACGGGACAGGGGGCGCGAAGCTTTCTTT TRBV13 TRBD1 many TRBJ1-1
CAWSVDYEQYF TGTGCCTGGAGTGTTGATTACGAGCAGTACTTC TRBV30 NA many TRBJ2-7
CASSLPSGSSYNEQFF TGTGCCAGCAGTCTACCTAGCGGGTCTTCCTACAATGAGCAGTTCTTC TRBV13 TRBD2 NA TRBJ2-1
CASSPFSGQGANGQFF TGTGCCAGCAGCCCATTCAGCGGACAGGGGGCGAATGGGCAGTTCTTC TRBV7-9 TRBD1 many TRBJ2-1
CASSSPPDFSTDTQYF TGTGCCAGCAGCTCGCCCCCTGACTTTAGCACAGATACGCAGTATTTT TRBV7-2 NA many TRBJ2-3
CASSLAGLGSYNEQFF TGTGCCAGCAGCTTAGCGGGACTAGGCTCCTACAATGAGCAGTTCTTC TRBV11-2 TRBD2 many TRBJ2-1
CASSVGTPPSTDTQYF TGTGCCAGCAGTGTAGGTACACCGCCTAGCACAGATACGCAGTATTTT TRBV2 NA many TRBJ2-3
CSGRASGGSYEQYF TGCAGTGGGAGGGCTAGCGGGGGCTCCTACGAGCAGTACTTC TRBV20-1 TRBD2 NA TRBJ2-7
CASSLWTGSSYNEQFF TGTGCCAGCAGTTTATGGACAGGGAGCTCCTACAATGAGCAGTTCTTC TRBV27 TRBD1 many TRBJ2-1
CASSPQGLAGSDEQFF TGTGCCAGCAGTCCTCAGGGACTAGCGGGATCGGATGAGCAGTTCTTC TRBV28 TRBD2 few TRBJ2-1
CASSRGRLSYEQYF TGTGCCAGCAGCAGGGGACGCTTGTCCTACGAGCAGTACTTC TRBV7-2 NA many TRBJ2-7
CASSVTQGGTDNEKLFF TGTGCCAGCAGCGTAACACAAGGGGGGACAGACAATGAAAAACTGTTTTTT TRBV7-6 TRBD1 once TRBJ1-4
CASSFAGTSGTDTQYF TGTGCCAGCAGCTTTGCCGGGACTAGCGGCACAGATACGCAGTATTTT TRBV3-1 TRBD2 NA TRBJ2-3
CASSALTGGNTEAFF TGCGCCAGCAGCGCGTTGACAGGGGGGAACACTGAAGCTTTCTTT TRBV5-1 TRBD1 few TRBJ1-1
CASSQTGGGEQFF TGTGCCAGCAGCCAGACAGGGGGCGGTGAGCAGTTCTTC TRBV3-1 TRBD1 many TRBJ2-1
CASSLAPSGTGEQYF TGTGCCAGCAGCTTAGCCCCTAGCGGGACTGGGGAGCAGTACTTC TRBV7-9 TRBD2 few TRBJ2-7
CASSQDWKGRETQYF TGCGCCAGCAGCCAAGACTGGAAGGGTAGGGAGACCCAGTACTTC TRBV4-1 NA few TRBJ2-5
CASKIWTGGSTEAFF TGCGCCAGCAAGATTTGGACAGGGGGTAGCACTGAAGCTTTCTTT TRBV5-1 TRBD1 NA TRBJ1-1
CASSSGQTSLAGELFF TGTGCCAGTAGTAGTGGACAGACGTCTTTGGCCGGGGAGCTGTTTTTT TRBV19 NA NA TRBJ2-2
CASSLWGLLTDTQYF TGTGCCAGCAGTTTATGGGGACTCCTCACAGATACGCAGTATTTT TRBV28 NA many TRBJ2-3
CASSFGLRLDEQYF TGCGCCAGCAGCTTTGGACTGCGATTGGACGAGCAGTACTTC TRBV5-1 NA few TRBJ2-7
CASSHTPGRSSYEQYF TGCGCCAGCAGCCATACACCGGGACGGAGCTCCTACGAGCAGTACTTC TRBV4-1 NA many TRBJ2-7
CASSLSPELRSYEQYF TGTGCCAGCAGTTTATCCCCGGAGCTCAGGTCCTACGAGCAGTACTTC TRBV27 NA few TRBJ2-7
CASSLGLAGRQETQYF TGTGCCAGCAGCTTAGGACTAGCGGGTCGCCAAGAGACCCAGTACTTC TRBV7-6 TRBD2 NA TRBJ2-5
CASRRGTDEQYF TGTGCCAGCAGGCGAGGGACGGACGAGCAGTACTTC TRBV12-3/TRBV12-4 NA NA TRBJ2-7
CASSQDGDPVRTQYF TGCGCCAGCAGCCAAGACGGTGACCCCGTGAGGACCCAGTACTTC TRBV4-1 NA many TRBJ2-5
CSVGTGIYEQYF TGCAGCGTTGGGACAGGCATCTACGAGCAGTACTTC TRBV29-1 TRBD1 many TRBJ2-7
CASSQVSGSTDTQYF TGCGCCAGCAGCCAAGTGAGCGGGAGCACAGATACGCAGTATTTT TRBV4-1 NA NA TRBJ2-3
CASSQDRVAGDWGTGELFF TGCGCCAGCAGCCAAGACCGAGTGGCGGGAGACTGGGGCACCGGGGAGCTGTTTTTT TRBV4-3 TRBD2 few TRBJ2-2
CASSRRQGALGTDTQYF TGTGCCAGCAGCAGAAGACAGGGGGCTTTAGGCACAGATACGCAGTATTTT TRBV11-2 TRBD1 many TRBJ2-3
CATSDRTGIRTQYF TGTGCCACCAGTGATCGGACAGGGATCAGGACCCAGTACTTC TRBV24-1 TRBD1 many TRBJ2-5
CASSIAGQGAETQYF TGTGCCAGTAGTATAGCAGGACAGGGAGCAGAGACCCAGTACTTC TRBV19 TRBD1 few TRBJ2-5
CASRSTGVTGGQHF TGTGCCAGCAGGTCGACAGGGGTTACGGGTGGCCAGCATTTT TRBV2 TRBD1 many TRBJ1-5
CASSSIRGIGNEQFF TGTGCCAGCAGCTCGATTAGGGGTATCGGGAATGAGCAGTTCTTC TRBV7-3 NA many TRBJ2-1
CASSIRQGNEKLFF TGTGCCAGCAGCATAAGACAGGGCAATGAAAAACTGTTTTTT TRBV7-9 TRBD1 many TRBJ1-4
CASSPTGDSINFLYEQYF TGTGCCAGCAGCCCAACCGGGGACAGTATAAATTTTCTCTACGAGCAGTACTTC TRBV7-9 TRBD1 NA TRBJ2-7
CSARGREVTQYF TGCAGTGCTAGAGGCAGGGAAGTGACCCAGTACTTC TRBV20-1 NA many TRBJ2-5
CASKSPGQGKEGYTF TGTGCCAGCAAATCACCGGGACAGGGGAAAGAGGGCTACACCTTC TRBV19 TRBD1 NA TRBJ1-2
CSVDSPDRAGGGNEQFF TGCAGCGTTGACTCCCCGGACCGAGCGGGAGGGGGTAATGAGCAGTTCTTC TRBV29-1 TRBD2 many TRBJ2-1
CASSRTGHTDTQYF TGTGCCAGCAGCCGGACAGGACACACAGATACGCAGTATTTT TRBV7-3 TRBD1 NA TRBJ2-3
CASRPLAREQYF TGTGCCAGCAGGCCCCTAGCGCGCGAGCAGTACTTC TRBV28 NA NA TRBJ2-7
CASSQTGTGILGYTF TGCGCCAGCAGCCAAACAGGGACAGGGATACTTGGCTACACCTTC TRBV4-3 TRBD1 NA TRBJ1-2
CASSFLGRNTEAFF TGTGCCAGCAGTTTCTTAGGCAGGAACACTGAAGCTTTCTTT TRBV12-3/TRBV12-4 NA many TRBJ1-1
CSAGPREPPYEQYF TGCAGTGCTGGGCCCCGGGAGCCCCCCTACGAGCAGTACTTC TRBV20-1 NA many TRBJ2-7